The sequence of this T cell receptor (beta chain) was determined in a study of Graves' ophthalmopathy and Graves' hyperthyroidism (dated by TCRdb to between 2018 and 2020). Notes on the research overall: Peripheral blood was collected at initial diagnosis, prior to any treatment. In five to seven hyperthyroidism patients, T-cell repertoires of thyroid tissue and blood were compared. In total, 135 blood samples were TCR-sequenced: approximately 42 ophthalmopathy, about 75 hyperthyroidism and some 17 hyperthyroidism-to-ophthalmopathy patients. Following sampling, methimazole starting at 30 mg daily was administered to hyperthyroidism patients, and high-dose intravenous methylprednisolone was administered to ophthalmopathy patients. The study used signatures of the TCR beta repertoire to tell Graves' ophthalmopathy apart from Graves' hyperthyroidism and to predict which patients would progress to ophthalmopathy. The independent validation cohort included 20 or so hyperthyroidism patients plus 17 patients who later progressed from hyperthyroidism to ophthalmopathy. The 100 or so discovery patients were randomly split 7:3 into training and test sets. To explore V-J signatures that separate ophthalmopathy from hyperthyroidism, a discovery set of more than 95 patients was enrolled, consisting of 43 with ophthalmopathy and approximately 57 with stable hyperthyroidism. General study outcomes and caveats: No statistical method was used to set the sample size in advance, and the investigators knew which group each participant was assigned to. Ophthalmopathy was separated from stable hyperthyroidism by the 13-signature model with more than 85% sensitivity and roughly 82% specificity in cross-validation and with 80%/75% in the test set. Among expanded thyroid clonotypes with frequency above 0.001, most also showed up in blood, which suggests that blood repertoires may reflect the thyroid immune response. In validation, the model predicted ophthalmopathy progression with about 71% sensitivity and about 77% specificity; roughly 12 predicted patients were CT-confirmed with GO in a median of around 6 months.

For repertoire sequencing, TCR beta CDR3 regions were amplified from RNA transcripts. HTBI primers and the Qiagen OneStep RT-PCR kit were used in a first-round RT-PCR, which was followed by a second-round multiplex PCR, size selection and purification. Sequencing of the libraries was carried out on an Illumina HiSeq2000 in paired-end mode with 100 bp reads. The original methods were these. SOAPnuke was used to process the reads, throwing out any read that had adapters, had uncalled bases, had a mean Phred below 15, or lacked an exact constant-primer or identifier match. COPE v1.2.5 was used to merge high-quality paired reads. Each unique nucleotide sequence was defined as a clonotype, and clonotypes were aligned to IMGT TRB V, D and J references with MiTCR v1.1. The analysis was limited to V-J combinations with a frequency above 0.0001, which together covered roughly 99% of repertoires. For each V-J combination, a TCR clonal expansion and chaos score was defined as F50 clonal expansion divided by the chaos observed in the TCRdist matrix. Welch's t-statistics and random forest were used to reduce features to over ten V-J combinations, which were fed into a naive Bayes classifier. Thyroid-blood repertoire similarity was quantified with the Morisita-Horn index. TCRdb took the public reads, trimmed them with fastp at Q25, ran MiXCR for clone calling and kept in-frame beta chains. Records with the same CDR3 protein are collapsed into one entry carrying the most frequent genes and DNA. For this entry, the V and J calls and clone size follow TCRdb and not the study's own pipeline. For this sample there are about 220,000 distinct CDR3 sequences; 20% to 25% appear just once. Under 55% of the sample rests with the top ten.

Ophthalmopathy patients had moderately to severely active disease, Clinical Activity Score of at least 3, NOSPECS grade of at least 4, and disease duration under 3 months. Patients with other autoimmune diseases, uncontrolled infections, pregnancy or lactation were excluded from the study. Diagnosis relied on clinical symptoms, serum thyroxine, TRAb, thyroid ultrasound and orbital computed tomography. PBMCs were isolated from roughly 10 ml of fresh peripheral blood by Ficoll-Paque density gradient centrifugation. Trizol reagent was used to extract the total RNA, and its quality was then checked on an Agilent 2100 Bioanalyzer. Here V drops 6 bases and J drops 5 bases, and the junction holds 9 bases not matched to any gene. Reading from cysteine to phenylalanine, the CDR3 counts 14 amino acids. Only the CDR3 region is kept as DNA, spanning 42 bases read in frame from base 1. Concerning this clonotype: Its specific antigen is unknown. Base qualities were left out, and no much larger clone turns up one base away.

Input material: peripheral blood. This receptor chain uses TRBV12-3 or TRBV12-4 and TRBJ1-2, and TRBD1 matches 7 of the central bases. This TCR came from a woman aged 45-65 years with Graves' ophthalmopathy. Donor details come from another sample of the same person, matched by shared clones. The DNA sequence reads TGTGCCAGCAGGCCACCGGGACAGCCATATGGCTACACCTTC. Its amino acids are CASRPPGQPYGYTF.